Following are 27 T cell receptor beta chains from one sample sequenced in a study of cytomegalovirus exposure and HLA in healthy donors. The study ran its PCR with 60 Vbeta and 13 Jbeta primers. TCRdb keeps only in-frame clones here, not all; method: immunoSEQ multiplex PCR. This sample has roughly 150,000 clones; 75% occur once, and the top ten carry around 7%. The sample consisted of PBMCs. These receptors were taken from a man under 40 in good health and CMV-seronegative.

The chain recombines TRBV6-6 with TRBJ2-7; 7 bases are a match to TRBD1. Germline CDR1 reads MNHNY; CDR2 reads SVGAGI (reference sequence). This CDR3 contains 12 residues. V was pared by 6 bases and J by 6 bases, with 5 bases of the junction left unmatched. The CDR3 reads CASSPPGGEQYF. The CDR3 coding sequence is TGTGCCAGCAGCCCTCCAGGGGGCGAGCAGTACTTC.

This chain links TRBV5-1 with TRBJ1-2, with TRBD1 matching over 8 bases. Germline V gene lookup returns CDR1 SGHRS and CDR2 YFSETQ. The J segment lost 8 bases and the V segment lost 4 bases, leaving 10 bases of the junction unmatched. This CDR3 comprises 14 residues. The CDR3 region has the DNA TGCGCCAGCAGCGAGATGACAGGGGTTGAGGGCTACACCTTC. As protein: CASSEMTGVEGYTF.

The rearrangement uses TRBV2 and TRBJ2-2, with D uncertain. The CDR3 totals 14 residues. CDR1 and CDR2 (germline): SNHLY, FYNNEI. V was trimmed by 8 bases and J by 1 base, leaving 11 bases between them. As DNA, the CDR3 is TGTGCCAGCTCTATCCTGTTGAACACCGGGGAGCTGTTTTTT. This codes for CASSILLNTGELFF.

This rearrangement joins TRBV6-6 to TRBJ1-5, with a tentative D call TRBD1 (5 bases). V dropped 0 bases and J dropped 5 bases, with 11 bases sitting between them. The germline gives CDR1 MNHNY, CDR2 SVGAGI (reference sequence). The length of the CDR3 is 15 residues. The CDR3 nucleotides are TGTGCCAGCAGTTACTCAGGGCAGGGTTATCAGCCCCAGCATTTT. Its translation is CASSYSGQGYQPQHF.

The chain is built from TRBV11-2 and TRBJ1-2, with D maybe TRBD1 (5 bases). This CDR3 spans 13 amino acids. Germline CDR1 and CDR2: SGHAT and FQNNGV. Trimming removed 3 bases from V and 11 bases from J, with 16 bases in between. CDR3 protein: CASSFSQGDRYTF. The DNA for the CDR3 is TGTGCCAGCAGCTTTAGCCAGGGCGATCGATACACCTTC.

V and J are TRBV20-1 and TRBJ1-1, with a tentative D call TRBD1 (5 bases). The V gene lost 4 bases and the J gene lost 4 bases, with 7 bases spanning the gap. Germline CDR1 and CDR2: DFQATT and SNEGSKA (reference sequence). The CDR3 sequence is 11 residues long. The CDR3 nucleotides read TGCAGTGCTACAGGGTTCACTGAAGCTTTCTTT. Its translation is CSATGFTEAFF.

The chain is built from TRBV5-1 and TRBJ2-3; 11 bases match TRBD2. V lost 0 bases and J lost 2; bases outside the gene matches: 5. Germline values: CDR1 SGHRS, CDR2 YFSETQ. The CDR3 has 17 residues. Here the CDR3 reads CASSLALTSGNTDTQYF. CDR3 in DNA: TGCGCCAGCAGCTTGGCCCTGACTAGCGGGAACACAGATACGCAGTATTTT.

The gene calls are TRBV28 and TRBJ1-1, with D hard to call. The length of the CDR3 is 11 residues. With 6 bases removed from V and 3 bases from J, the gap between germline ends came to 5 bases. CDR1 and CDR2 from the germline V gene are MDHEN and SYDVKM. Here the CDR3 reads CASSVYTEAFF. CDR3 DNA sequence: TGTGCCAGCAGCGTTTACACTGAAGCTTTCTTT.

The rearrangement joins TRBV6-1 to TRBJ2-7; TRBD2 aligns across 7 bases. Germline values: CDR1 MNHNS, CDR2 SASEGT. There are 15 residues in the CDR3. After removal of 5 bases from V and 8 bases from J, the junction contained 15 bases not matched to a gene. The CDR3 bases are TGTGCCAGCAGTTGGCTGGGAGGGCAGATTGGCCAGCAGTACTTC. It codes for CASSWLGGQIGQQYF.

The genes are TRBV28 and TRBJ2-5, with D possibly TRBD2 on 6 matching bases. The CDR3 is 13 amino acids. The ends were cut back, 4 bases at V and 5 bases at J, with 11 bases in the middle. Germline assignment: CDR1 MDHEN and CDR2 SYDVKM. The CDR3 region has the DNA TGTGCCAGCAGTTCGCGGGGAAGGGAGACCCAGTACTTC. Translating gives CASSSRGRETQYF. Drawing the rest from reference TRBV28 and TRBJ2-5, the complete variable domain is DVKVTQSSRYLVKRTGEKVFLECVQDMDHENMFWYRQDPGLGLRLIYFSYDVKMKEKGDIPEGYSVSREKKERFSLILESASTNQTSMYLCASSSRGRETQYFGPGTRLLVL.

This clone was counted between two and nine times. V gene TRBV7-2 combines with J gene TRBJ2-1, with 7 bases fitting TRBD2. The J segment lost 0 bases and the V segment lost 11 bases, leaving 10 bases of the junction unmatched. This CDR3 has 15 amino acids. Germline-derived CDR1 and CDR2 are SGHTA and FQGNSA. CDR3 protein: CAHVGLADSYNEQFF. The CDR3, as DNA: TGTGCCCACGTCGGGCTAGCGGACTCCTACAATGAGCAGTTCTTC.

The chain carries TRBV5-5 and TRBJ2-7; tentative D call: TRBD1 (6 bases). Trimming pared 4 bases from V and 2 bases from J, leaving 13 bases between. Germline assignment: CDR1 SGHKS and CDR2 YYEKEE (reference sequence). The CDR3 is made up of 14 amino acids. This CDR3 reads CASSDYRVPYEQYF. Here the CDR3 DNA reads TGTGCCAGCAGCGACTACAGGGTCCCCTACGAGCAGTACTTC.

The chain couples TRBV5-4 to TRBJ2-1; 11 bases are shared with TRBD1. Germline V gene sequence: CDR1 SGHNT, CDR2 YYREEE (reference sequence). The CDR3 is 15 residues long. J was trimmed by 5 bases and V by 4 bases; bases with no gene match: 5. CDR3 sequence reads: CASSPGTGGDNEQFF. The CDR3, as DNA: TGTGCCAGCAGCCCCGGGACAGGGGGGGACAATGAGCAGTTCTTC.

This rearrangement joins TRBV27 to TRBJ1-1, with a tentative D call TRBD1 (5 bases). CDR1 is MNHEY and CDR2 is SMNVEV in the germline V gene (reference sequence). There are 14 residues in the CDR3. V was cut by 3 bases and J by 2 bases, with 10 bases left in between. The CDR3 spells CASSFTGTNTEAFF. CDR3 in DNA: TGTGCCAGCAGTTTTACGGGGACTAACACTGAAGCTTTCTTT.

The rearrangement links TRBV29-1 to TRBJ2-5; 7 bases line up with TRBD1. The end of the DNA aligns better with TRBJ2-7, so the J call may be wrong. Germline V gene data show CDR1 as SQVTM and CDR2 as ANQGSEA. CDR3 length: 14 residues. As DNA, the CDR3 is TGCAGCGTTACTAGACAGGGTGGGCACTACGAGCAGTACTTC. As protein: CSVTRQGGHYEQYF.

J is TRBJ1-2 and V is TRBV5-6, with D maybe TRBD1 (5 bases). CDR3 length: 12 residues. V lost 1 base to trimming and J lost 8 bases, with 9 bases between them. Germline assignment: CDR1 SGHDT and CDR2 YYEEEE. In DNA, the CDR3 is TGTGCCAGCAGCTTGACAGGTCACGGCTACACCTTC. Residues: CASSLTGHGYTF.

This clone was observed once. This sequence joins TRBV7-6 and TRBJ2-6; D call uncertain. The V end was cut by 3 bases, the J end by 2 bases, with 5 bases between. The CDR3 runs to 14 residues. Germline V gives CDR1 SGHVS, CDR2 FNYEAQ. As DNA, the CDR3 is TGTGCCAGCAGCTTTCAGGCTGGGGCCAACGTCCTGACTTTC. Amino acid sequence: CASSFQAGANVLTF.

This clone was picked up a small number of times. The rearrangement links TRBV4-2 to TRBJ2-1; TRBD2 aligns across 7 bases. With V trimmed by 1 base and J by 5 bases, 11 bases remained unmatched. The CDR3 consists of 17 residues. Germline assignment: CDR1 LGHNA and CDR2 YNFKEQ. The CDR3, as DNA: TGTGCCAGCAGCCAAGGGAGAACGGGGGGTGTCAACAATGAGCAGTTCTTC. As protein: CASSQGRTGGVNNEQFF.

The rearrangement links TRBV11-3 to TRBJ2-1; D gene ambiguous. This CDR3 spans 15 amino acids. V was pared by 0 bases and J by 2 bases, with 8 bases between. CDR1 SGHNT and CDR2 YENEEA come from the germline V gene. CDR3 amino acids: CASSLEERTYNEQFF. The DNA for the CDR3 is TGTGCCAGCAGCTTAGAGGAGAGGACCTACAATGAGCAGTTCTTC.

The V call is TRBV10-2, the J call TRBJ2-5; TRBD1 aligns across 11 bases. The J call could be wrong; TRBJ2-7 is a better fit for the DNA end. The CDR3 runs 14 residues. Germline CDR1 reads WSHSY; CDR2 reads SAAADI. DNA of the CDR3: TGCGCCAGCAGTGAAGGACAGGGGGCGGACGAGCAGTACTTC. This sequence encodes CASSEGQGADEQYF.

The chain has TRBV25-1 and TRBJ2-5; 7 bases are shared with TRBD1. The J call may be incorrect, as the DNA end agrees better with TRBJ2-7. CDR3 length: 14 amino acids. Germline CDR1 is MGHDK and CDR2 is SYGVNS. In DNA form, the CDR3 reads TGTGCCAGCAGTGGACACCGACAGGGCTACGAGCAGTACTTC. Protein sequence: CASSGHRQGYEQYF.

The chain couples TRBV11-2 to TRBJ1-2; 11 nucleotides agree with TRBD1. The CDR3 totals 14 residues. Germline V CDR1 and CDR2: SGHAT, FQNNGV. Unmatched junction bases numbered 3, after V lost 3 bases and J lost 6 bases. DNA of the CDR3: TGTGCCAGCAGCTTCGGACAGGGGGCTGATGGCTACACCTTC. This codes for CASSFGQGADGYTF.

In this sample, this clone turned up once. This chain connects TRBV5-1 to TRBJ2-3; possibly TRBD1 for D (6 bases). V was shortened by 9 bases and J by 3 bases, with 17 bases between the two germline ends. CDR1 is SGHRS, CDR2 YFSETQ, per germline. There are 14 residues in the CDR3. The CDR3 sequence: CATETGSGTDTQYF. In DNA form, the CDR3 reads TGCGCCACGGAGACAGGTTCGGGGACAGATACGCAGTATTTT. Filled out from reference TRBV5-1 and TRBJ2-3, the complete variable domain reads KAGVTQTPRYLIKTRGQQVTLSCSPISGHRSVSWYQQTPGQGLQFLFEYFSETQRNKGNFPGRFSGRQFSNSRSEMNVSTLELGDSALYLCATETGSGTDTQYFGPGTRLTVL.

V gene TRBV4-1 combines with J gene TRBJ1-2, with a tentative D call TRBD1 (5 bases). The CDR3 has 15 residues. CDR1 is MGHRA, CDR2 YSYEKL, per germline. V lost 0 bases and J 4 bases, leaving 12 bases between the germline ends. CDR3 in amino acids: CASSQEWGSRYGYTF. In nucleotides, the CDR3 is TGCGCCAGCAGCCAAGAGTGGGGCAGTCGCTATGGCTACACCTTC.

As concerns this clone: A junction boundary mismatches the germline segment, possibly from a read error. The J gene is TRBJ2-2, the V gene TRBV18; TRBD2 agrees at 13 bases. Germline CDR1 and CDR2: KGHSH and LQKENI. There are 16 residues in the CDR3. The CDR3 nucleotides are TGTGCCAGCTCCCCACTAGCGGGAGGGTCCACCGGGGAGCTGTTTTTT. Its translation: CASSPLAGGSTGELFF.

Worth noting for this clone: One junction end does not reproduce the germline sequence, and a read error may be involved. The V call is TRBV7-7, the J call TRBJ2-3; 16 bases line up with TRBD2. Per germline, CDR1 SSHAT and CDR2 FNYEAQ (reference sequence). The CDR3 has 17 amino acids. The CDR3 DNA is TGTGCTAGCAGCTTAGGGACTAGCGGGGGGGTCACAGATACGCAGTATTTT. Its protein is CASSLGTSGGVTDTQYF. The complete variable domain, with remaining parts taken from reference TRBV7-7 and TRBJ2-3, reads GAGVSQSPRYKVTKRGQDVTLRCDPISSHATLYWYQQALGQGPEFLTYFNYEAQPDKSGLPSDRFSAERPEGSISTLTIQRTEQRDSAMYRCASSLGTSGGVTDTQYFGPGTRLTVL.

The V call is TRBV19, the J call TRBJ2-7; possibly TRBD2 for D (5 bases). V lost 1 base, J lost 0 bases, and 13 bases lay in between. In germline, CDR1 is LNHDA, CDR2 SQIVND (reference sequence). This CDR3 has 16 residues. The CDR3 loop reads CASSIVGGGYSYEQYF. The CDR3 DNA reads as TGTGCCAGTAGTATAGTGGGCGGAGGCTACTCCTACGAGCAGTACTTC.